This T cell receptor beta chain was captured by sequencing in a study of T-cell reconstitution after alpha-beta-depleted transplantation in children. Unique molecular identifiers were incorporated when the TCRbeta library was constructed. A single record per CDR3 protein comes from TCRdb applying MiXCR to the PCR reads. The sample records approximately 390,000 distinct CDR3 sequences, around 9.9% being singletons. The ends lost 1 base at V and 0 bases at J; junction bases unmatched: 1. Germline V CDR1 and CDR2: SGHTA, FQGNSA. CDR3 length: 16 residues. Sample: PBMCs from the stem cell graft donor, taken from the stem cell graft. This chain connects TRBV7-2 to TRBJ2-1; 9 bases align to TRBD1. This receptor was identified in a human donor who donated a stem cell graft to a child with acute myeloid leukemia. The DNA for the CDR3 is TGTGCCAGCAGCTTAGGACAGGGGGGCTCCTACAATGAGCAGTTCTTC. This encodes CASSLGQGGSYNEQFF. The entire variable domain, with the rest obtained from reference TRBV7-2 and TRBJ2-1, is as follows: GAGVSQSPSNKVTEKGKDVELRCDPISGHTALYWYRQSLGQGLEFLIYFQGNSAPDKSGLPSDRFSAERTGGSVSTLTIQRTQQEDSAVYLCASSLGQGGSYNEQFFGPGTRLTVL.